This is a list of T cell receptor beta chains from one sample in a study of control samples from healthy donors and cancer patients. This table comes from immunoSEQ multiplex PCR, and its TCRdb copy is limited to in-frame clones, with some not included. The sample lists 70,000 or so clones; 75% to 90% were seen once. Sequencing was performed on PBMCs. These receptors were obtained from a woman in her 50s with lung cancer. CDR3s include the opening cysteine and the closing phenylalanine or tryptophan. Fields, in order: clone size, V gene, D gene, J gene, CDR3 protein, CDR3 DNA. The D gene is left open where the match is weak. Not every row has a clone size; where given, it reads once, few, many or a size class.

abundance: -; v_gene: TRBV4-3; d_gene: -; j_gene: TRBJ1-1; CDR3aa: CASSQEREGLLMNTEAFF; CDR3nt: TGCGCCAGCAGCCAAGAACGGGAGGGACTTCTTATGAACACTGAAGCTTTCTTT
abundance: -; v_gene: TRBV18; d_gene: -; j_gene: TRBJ1-1; CDR3aa: CASSPRKPDTNTEAFF; CDR3nt: TGTGCCAGCTCACCACGGAAGCCGGACACGAACACTGAAGCTTTCTTT
abundance: -; v_gene: TRBV2; d_gene: -; j_gene: TRBJ1-1; CDR3aa: CASTKAVPRGAFF; CDR3nt: TGTGCCAGCACCAAAGCGGTCCCGCGGGGAGCTTTCTTT
abundance: -; v_gene: TRBV18; d_gene: TRBD1; j_gene: TRBJ2-2; CDR3aa: CASSLTGTGLTGELFF; CDR3nt: TGTGCCAGCTCATTAACCGGGACAGGGCTGACCGGGGAGCTGTTTTTT
abundance: -; v_gene: TRBV5-6; d_gene: TRBD1; j_gene: TRBJ1-3; CDR3aa: CASSSGQGAKGNTIYF; CDR3nt: TGTGCCAGCAGCTCGGGACAGGGGGCAAAAGGAAACACCATATATTTT
abundance: -; v_gene: TRBV12-3/TRBV12-4; d_gene: -; j_gene: TRBJ1-1; CDR3aa: CASSSGRSEAFF; CDR3nt: TGTGCCAGCAGTTCCGGACGAAGTGAAGCTTTCTTT
abundance: -; v_gene: TRBV7-3; d_gene: -; j_gene: TRBJ1-2; CDR3aa: CASSLEDNRGYTF; CDR3nt: TGTGCCAGCAGCTTAGAGGACAACCGAGGCTACACCTTC
abundance: -; v_gene: TRBV11-3; d_gene: -; j_gene: TRBJ1-1; CDR3aa: CASRMNTGSTEAFF; CDR3nt: TGTGCCAGCAGGATGAACACCGGGAGCACTGAAGCTTTCTTT
abundance: once; v_gene: TRBV19; d_gene: -; j_gene: TRBJ2-7; CDR3aa: CASSWAGSSYEQYF; CDR3nt: TGTGCCAGTAGTTGGGCAGGGAGCTCCTACGAGCAGTACTTC
abundance: few; v_gene: TRBV5-4; d_gene: -; j_gene: TRBJ2-3; CDR3aa: CASSLDSGGTDTQYF; CDR3nt: TGTGCCAGCAGCTTGGACTCAGGGGGCACAGATACGCAGTATTTT
abundance: -; v_gene: TRBV5-4; d_gene: TRBD1; j_gene: TRBJ1-2; CDR3aa: CASSLSAGGTYGYTF; CDR3nt: TGTGCCAGCAGCTTGTCGGCAGGGGGGACCTATGGCTACACCTTC
abundance: -; v_gene: TRBV9; d_gene: -; j_gene: TRBJ1-6; CDR3aa: CASSAEGQYNSPLHF; CDR3nt: TGTGCCAGCAGCGCCGAGGGGCAGTATAATTCACCCCTCCACTTT
abundance: -; v_gene: TRBV30; d_gene: -; j_gene: TRBJ2-7; CDR3aa: CAWSAGHRSQYF; CDR3nt: TGTGCCTGGAGCGCTGGGCACAGATCGCAGTACTTC
abundance: -; v_gene: TRBV7-2; d_gene: -; j_gene: TRBJ1-4; CDR3aa: CASSLNSLNEKLFF; CDR3nt: TGTGCCAGCAGCTTAAACAGCTTAAATGAAAAACTGTTTTTT
abundance: -; v_gene: TRBV4-2; d_gene: -; j_gene: TRBJ1-2; CDR3aa: CASSQGYGYTF; CDR3nt: TGTGCCAGCAGCCAAGGCTATGGCTACACCTTC
abundance: once; v_gene: TRBV19; d_gene: TRBD1; j_gene: TRBJ1-1; CDR3aa: CASSVQGSTEAFF; CDR3nt: TGTGCCAGTAGTGTACAGGGGTCCACTGAAGCTTTCTTT
abundance: -; v_gene: TRBV7-2; d_gene: -; j_gene: TRBJ1-2; CDR3aa: CASSGRDSPREGYTF; CDR3nt: TGTGCCAGCAGCGGCCGGGACTCCCCCAGGGAGGGCTACACCTTC
abundance: -; v_gene: TRBV19; d_gene: TRBD1; j_gene: TRBJ1-2; CDR3aa: CASSTGGASYGYTF; CDR3nt: TGTGCCAGTAGTACAGGGGGCGCGAGCTATGGCTACACCTTC
abundance: once; v_gene: TRBV5-6; d_gene: TRBD1; j_gene: TRBJ1-1; CDR3aa: CASSFGGRGDTEAFF; CDR3nt: TGTGCCAGCAGCTTCGGGGGCAGGGGGGACACTGAAGCTTTCTTT
abundance: -; v_gene: TRBV30; d_gene: -; j_gene: TRBJ1-5; CDR3aa: CAWSPTANQPQHF; CDR3nt: TGTGCCTGGAGTCCGACAGCTAATCAGCCCCAGCATTTT
abundance: -; v_gene: TRBV14; d_gene: -; j_gene: TRBJ2-5; CDR3aa: CASERGQGETQYF; CDR3nt: TGTGCCTCCGAGAGGGGTCAGGGAGAGACCCAGTACTTC
abundance: -; v_gene: TRBV28; d_gene: -; j_gene: TRBJ2-2; CDR3aa: CASRHLHWANTGELFF; CDR3nt: TGTGCCAGCAGGCACCTCCATTGGGCGAACACCGGGGAGCTGTTTTTT
abundance: -; v_gene: TRBV4-3; d_gene: -; j_gene: TRBJ1-1; CDR3aa: CASSQVGEGAEAFF; CDR3nt: TGCGCCAGCAGCCAAGTAGGCGAGGGAGCTGAAGCTTTCTTT
abundance: -; v_gene: TRBV19; d_gene: -; j_gene: TRBJ2-6; CDR3aa: CASSTGTPGANVLTF; CDR3nt: TGTGCCAGTAGTACGGGCACCCCCGGGGCCAACGTCCTGACTTTC
abundance: -; v_gene: TRBV28; d_gene: TRBD2; j_gene: TRBJ2-1; CDR3aa: CASLTSGVSYNEQFF; CDR3nt: TGTGCCAGCCTGACTAGCGGGGTATCCTACAATGAGCAGTTCTTC
abundance: -; v_gene: TRBV19; d_gene: TRBD1; j_gene: TRBJ2-4; CDR3aa: CASSISGTGGLVSYF; CDR3nt: TGTGCCAGTAGTATATCCGGGACAGGGGGCCTCGTCAGTTACTTC
abundance: -; v_gene: TRBV10-3; d_gene: -; j_gene: TRBJ1-2; CDR3aa: CAIRGGGGPREGYTF; CDR3nt: TGTGCCATCCGTGGCGGGGGGGGGCCCCGGGAAGGCTACACCTTC
abundance: -; v_gene: TRBV23-1; d_gene: -; j_gene: TRBJ2-7; CDR3aa: CASSQDKGIYEQYF; CDR3nt: TGCGCCAGCAGTCAGGACAAGGGGATCTACGAGCAGTACTTC
abundance: few; v_gene: TRBV15; d_gene: TRBD1; j_gene: TRBJ2-5; CDR3aa: CATSRGGTGGETQYF; CDR3nt: TGTGCCACCAGCAGAGGAGGGACAGGGGGAGAGACCCAGTACTTC
abundance: -; v_gene: TRBV12-3/TRBV12-4; d_gene: -; j_gene: TRBJ2-5; CDR3aa: CASSLRTETQYF; CDR3nt: TGTGCCAGCAGTCTACGGACAGAGACCCAGTACTTC
abundance: -; v_gene: TRBV5-1; d_gene: -; j_gene: TRBJ1-1; CDR3aa: CASSFTGIKNTEAFF; CDR3nt: TGCGCCAGCAGCTTTACCGGGATTAAGAACACTGAAGCTTTCTTT
abundance: once; v_gene: TRBV24-1; d_gene: -; j_gene: TRBJ2-1; CDR3aa: CATSPDSSYNEQFF; CDR3nt: TGTGCCACCAGCCCGGACAGCTCCTACAATGAGCAGTTCTTC
abundance: few; v_gene: TRBV6-5; d_gene: TRBD1; j_gene: TRBJ1-2; CDR3aa: CASRDRGQNYGYTF; CDR3nt: TGTGCCAGCAGGGACAGGGGGCAGAACTATGGCTACACCTTC